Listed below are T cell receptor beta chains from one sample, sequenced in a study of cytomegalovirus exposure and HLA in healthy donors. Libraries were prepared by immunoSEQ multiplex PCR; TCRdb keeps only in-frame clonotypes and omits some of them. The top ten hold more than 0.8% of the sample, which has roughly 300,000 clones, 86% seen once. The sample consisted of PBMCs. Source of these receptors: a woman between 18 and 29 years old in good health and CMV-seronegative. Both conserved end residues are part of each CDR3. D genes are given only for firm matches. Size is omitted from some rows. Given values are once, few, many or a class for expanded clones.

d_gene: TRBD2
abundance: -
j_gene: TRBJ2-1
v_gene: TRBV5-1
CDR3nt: TGCGCCAGCAGCTTGCAACTAGCGGGAGGAAGTAATGAGCAGTTCTTC
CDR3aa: CASSLQLAGGSNEQFF

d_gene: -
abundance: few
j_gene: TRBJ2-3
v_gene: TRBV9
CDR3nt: TGTGCCAGCAGCGTTCTCGGGAGCACAGATACGCAGTATTTT
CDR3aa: CASSVLGSTDTQYF

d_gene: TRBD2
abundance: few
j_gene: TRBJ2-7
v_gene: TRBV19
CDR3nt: TGTGCCAGTAGCGGACTAGACGACGTCTACGAGCAGTACTTC
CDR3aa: CASSGLDDVYEQYF

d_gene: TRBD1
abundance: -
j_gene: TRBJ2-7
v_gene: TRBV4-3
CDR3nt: TGCGCCAGCAGCCAAGATGGACAGGGTTACGAGCAGTACTTC
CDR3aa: CASSQDGQGYEQYF

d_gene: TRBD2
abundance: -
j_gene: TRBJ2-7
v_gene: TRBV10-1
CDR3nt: TGCGCCAGCTCGGGACTAGCGATCACCTTCCCCCCTTGGGAGCAGTACTTC
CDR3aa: CASSGLAITFPPWEQYF

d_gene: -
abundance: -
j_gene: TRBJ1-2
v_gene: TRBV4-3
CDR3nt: TGCGCCAGCAGCCAAGAAGGAGGGATCGGCTACACCTTC
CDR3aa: CASSQEGGIGYTF

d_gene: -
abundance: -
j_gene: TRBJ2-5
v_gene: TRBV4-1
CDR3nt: TGCGCCAGCAGCCAAGGAGGGCCCCTAGAGACCCAGTACTTC
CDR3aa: CASSQGGPLETQYF

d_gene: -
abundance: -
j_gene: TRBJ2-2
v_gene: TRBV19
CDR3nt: TGTGCCAGCAAACGTGGGGGCGCGGACACCGGGGAGCTGTTTTTT
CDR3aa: CASKRGGADTGELFF

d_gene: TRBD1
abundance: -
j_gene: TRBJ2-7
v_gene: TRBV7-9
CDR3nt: TGTGCCAGCAGCCAGGGGGGACAGGGATACTACGAGCAGTACTTC
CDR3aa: CASSQGGQGYYEQYF

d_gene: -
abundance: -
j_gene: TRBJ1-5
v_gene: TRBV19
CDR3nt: TGTGCCAGTAGTTCTGGGCCTAATCAGCCCCAGCATTTT
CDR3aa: CASSSGPNQPQHF

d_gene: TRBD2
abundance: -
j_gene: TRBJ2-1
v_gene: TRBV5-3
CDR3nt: TGTGCCACGGACCCTAGCGGCTCCTACAATGAGCAGTTCTTC
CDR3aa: CATDPSGSYNEQFF

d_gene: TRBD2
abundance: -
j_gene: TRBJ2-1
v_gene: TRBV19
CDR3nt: TGTGCCAGTAACCCGGGACTACCTTACAATGAGCAGTTCTTC
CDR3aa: CASNPGLPYNEQFF

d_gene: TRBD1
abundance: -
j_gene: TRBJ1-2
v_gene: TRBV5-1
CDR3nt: TGCGCCAGCAGCTTAGGACAGGGCGTTAGCTATGGCTACACCTTC
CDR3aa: CASSLGQGVSYGYTF

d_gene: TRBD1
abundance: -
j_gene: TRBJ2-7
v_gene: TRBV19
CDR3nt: TGTGCCAGTAGAACCACAGGGGGCGAGCAGTACTTC
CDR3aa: CASRTTGGEQYF

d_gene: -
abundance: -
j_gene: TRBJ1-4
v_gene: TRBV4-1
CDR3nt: TGCGCCAGCAGCAGAGAGGACCCCGATGGGGTGCCCCCAGGGAAACTGTTTTTT
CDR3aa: CASSREDPDGVPPGKLFF

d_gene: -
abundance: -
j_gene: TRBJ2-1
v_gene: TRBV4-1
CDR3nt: TGCGCCAGCAGCCAAGAAGGTGCGGGACGGGAGCAGTTCTTC
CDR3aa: CASSQEGAGREQFF

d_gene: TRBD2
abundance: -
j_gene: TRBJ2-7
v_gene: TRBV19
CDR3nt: TGTGCCAGTAGTATAGTGGCTAGCGGGAGCCGCGAGCAGTACTTC
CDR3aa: CASSIVASGSREQYF

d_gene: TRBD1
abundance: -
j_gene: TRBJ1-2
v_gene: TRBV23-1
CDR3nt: TGCGCCAGCAGTGACAGGGGAAGACTTTATGGCTACACCTTC
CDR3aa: CASSDRGRLYGYTF

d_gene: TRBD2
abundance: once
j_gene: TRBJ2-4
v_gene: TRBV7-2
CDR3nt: TGTGCCAGCAGCTTGGTCGGGGGGGCGTCCAAAAACATTCAGTACTTC
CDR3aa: CASSLVGGASKNIQYF

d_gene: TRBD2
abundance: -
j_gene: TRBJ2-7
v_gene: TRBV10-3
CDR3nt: TGTGCCATCAGTGTGACCTCGGGAGGCTACGAGCAGTACTTC
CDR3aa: CAISVTSGGYEQYF

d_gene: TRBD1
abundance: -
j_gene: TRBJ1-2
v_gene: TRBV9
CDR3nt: TGTGCCAGCAGCCCCCGGACAGGGGAACCTTCTAACTATGGCTACACCTTC
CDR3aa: CASSPRTGEPSNYGYTF

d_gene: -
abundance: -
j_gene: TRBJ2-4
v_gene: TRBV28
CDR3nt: TGTGCCAGCAGTTTATCGCCCCAGCTAGGAAACATTCAGTACTTC
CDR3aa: CASSLSPQLGNIQYF

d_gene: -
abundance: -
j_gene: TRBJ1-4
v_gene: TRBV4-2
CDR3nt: TGTGCCAGCAGCCTAGGGGGAGTCGGAAAAAATGAAAAACTGTTTTTT
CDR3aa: CASSLGGVGKNEKLFF

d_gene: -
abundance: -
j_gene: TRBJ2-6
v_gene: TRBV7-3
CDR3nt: TGTGCCAGCAGCTTTTATGGGGCCAACGTCCTGACTTTC
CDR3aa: CASSFYGANVLTF

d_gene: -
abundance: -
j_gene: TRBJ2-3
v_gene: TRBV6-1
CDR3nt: TGTGCCAGCGGGGGACAACTCACAGATACGCAGTATTTT
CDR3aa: CASGGQLTDTQYF

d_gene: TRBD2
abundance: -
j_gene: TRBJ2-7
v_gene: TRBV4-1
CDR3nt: TGCGCCAGCAGCCAAACGGGACTAGCGGGTTCCAAGGAGTACTTC
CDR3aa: CASSQTGLAGSKEYF

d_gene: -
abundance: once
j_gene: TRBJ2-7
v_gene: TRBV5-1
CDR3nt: TGCGCCAGCAGCTTGGGCCTCGGGGCGGAGGGCGAGCAGTACTTC
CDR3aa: CASSLGLGAEGEQYF

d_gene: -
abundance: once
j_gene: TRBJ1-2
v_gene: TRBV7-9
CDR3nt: TGTGCCAGCAGCCCCCAGATTGGTCTCTATGGCTACACCTTC
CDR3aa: CASSPQIGLYGYTF

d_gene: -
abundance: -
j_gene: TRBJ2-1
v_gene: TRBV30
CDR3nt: TGTGCCTGGAAGGGGGTTAGCAATGAGCAGTTCTTC
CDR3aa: CAWKGVSNEQFF

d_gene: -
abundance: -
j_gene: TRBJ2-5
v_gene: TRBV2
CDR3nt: TGTGCCAGCATGGGGAGGGGGGGGCAAGAGACCCAGTACTTC
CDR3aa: CASMGRGGQETQYF

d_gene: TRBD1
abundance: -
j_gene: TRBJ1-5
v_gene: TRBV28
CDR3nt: TGTGCCAGCAGCAATACAGGGGGCGGGGATCAGCCCCAGCATTTT
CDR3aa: CASSNTGGGDQPQHF

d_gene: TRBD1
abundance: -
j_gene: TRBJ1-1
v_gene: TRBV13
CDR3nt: TGTGCCAGCAGCCCTAAGAACGACAGGGGTGAAGCTTTCTTT
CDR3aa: CASSPKNDRGEAFF

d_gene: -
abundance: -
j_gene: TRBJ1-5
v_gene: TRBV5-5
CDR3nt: TGTGCCAGCAGCTGGGACTTGGGGAATCAGCCCCAGCATTTT
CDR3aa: CASSWDLGNQPQHF

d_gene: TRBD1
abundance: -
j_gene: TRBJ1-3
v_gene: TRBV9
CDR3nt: TGTGCCAGCAGCCCGGTGGGACAGAGCTCTGGAAACACCATATATTTT
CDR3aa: CASSPVGQSSGNTIYF

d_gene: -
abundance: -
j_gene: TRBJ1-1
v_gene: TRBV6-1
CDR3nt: TGTGCCAGCAGTGAAGGGACAGTGAACACTGAAGCTTTCTTT
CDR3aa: CASSEGTVNTEAFF

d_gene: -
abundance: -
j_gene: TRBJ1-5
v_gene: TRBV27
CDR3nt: TGTGCCAGCAGTTTGGGCAGGGCCACCGATAGCAATCAGCCCCAGCATTTT
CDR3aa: CASSLGRATDSNQPQHF

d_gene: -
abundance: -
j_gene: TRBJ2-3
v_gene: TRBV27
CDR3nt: TGTGCCAGCAGTCTCCAGACAGTGGGCACAGATACGCAGTATTTT
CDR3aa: CASSLQTVGTDTQYF

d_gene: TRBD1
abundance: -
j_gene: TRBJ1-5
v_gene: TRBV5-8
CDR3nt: TGTGCCAGCGAAACAGGGGCCCATCAGCCCCAGCATTTT
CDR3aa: CASETGAHQPQHF

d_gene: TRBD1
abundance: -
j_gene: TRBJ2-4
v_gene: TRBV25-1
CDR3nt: TGTGCCAGCAGTAGACAGGGGGCCGGGGAAAACATTCAGTACTTC
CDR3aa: CASSRQGAGENIQYF

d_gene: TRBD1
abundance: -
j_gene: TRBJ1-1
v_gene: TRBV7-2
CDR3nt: TGTGCCAGCAGCGCCCGGGACAGGGTCACTGAAGCTTTCTTT
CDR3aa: CASSARDRVTEAFF